Sequencing of this TCR beta chain was carried out in a study of shared clonotypes between healthy human individuals (TCRdb year 2020). About the investigation overall: Two women and three men aged 18 to 49 years were included in the cohort. To estimate repertoire size and how much clonotype sharing occurs between individuals, the study deeply sequenced the blood TCR repertoires of about five healthy adults. Different laboratories and diverse techniques were used to prepare libraries and sequence TCR repertoires, to increase sequencing depth and limit assay-specific biases. Per donor, leukapheresis produced somewhere between about 0.94 and 9 billion PBMCs.

The CDR3, from cysteine to phenylalanine, totals 13 residues. Solely the CDR3 DNA is kept, with 39 bases framed from the first base. V gives up 1 base and J gives up 0 bases, and the segment between their germline ends measures 4 bases. Taken from the germline V gene, the CDR1 and CDR2 loops are SGHAT and FQNNGV. The donors were healthy, HIV-negative adults with no recently reported acute infections or vaccinations. Every donor was a Caucasian adult living in Nashville, Tennessee, USA. In the unsorted samples, some 100 million PBMCs were counted, and genomic DNA was extracted using the QIAamp DNA Blood Mini kit. Blood was obtained by leukapheresis, after which PBMCs were separated by Ficoll-Histopaque density gradient centrifugation and cryopreserved in liquid nitrogen vapor phase. Using the deep immunoSEQ assay, multiplex PCR amplified TCR CDR3 regions from genomic DNA. Genomic DNA extracted from each cell subset was distributed evenly over all wells of several immunoSEQ 96-well plates, and each plate served as one replicate. For unsorted PBMC, around 300 ng genomic DNA, equal to tens of thousands of T cell genomes, was loaded into each replicate PCR. Unsorted PBMC genomic DNA was sequenced across ten immunoSEQ deep assay plates. Purified libraries were quantified with a Qubit 3.0 fluorometer, sized on a Bioanalyzer 2100, and re-quantified with the KAPA Library Quantification kit. A separate single-read 150-cycle Illumina NextSeq 550 flow cell was used to sequence each immunoSEQ 96-well plate. The paper's processing steps were these. Because the immunoSEQ output held only junctional sequences and lacked quality scores, the filtering could not match the filtering applied to full-length reads. Sequences were annotated with PyIR, a Python wrapper for IgBLAST v1.9, using IMGT germline references to assign V/J genes and CDR3. Any read was removed if the V/J assignment was weak (E-value above 1e-6), the CDR3 was missing, or the read contained stop codons, out-of-frame junctions, or ambiguous translated residues. V3J clonotypes were defined as sequences sharing an identical inferred V gene, J gene, and CDR3 amino acid sequence. Percentage overlap between repertoires was computed as shared unique clonotypes divided by the size of the smaller repertoire. RTK rarefaction, the Chao1 estimator, and Recon v2.1 estimates of unobserved clonotypes were used to assess repertoire richness. TCRdb provides this immuneACCESS table in a form limited to in-frame rearrangements. Some clones are lacking; in checked studies, under half of them reflect an unresolved V gene, and why the rest are absent is not known. V and J calls and clone size are those listed in that table; D and trimming were worked out from the DNA. The sample includes about half a million clones, with around 73% observed a single time. The ten largest account for around 13% of the sample.

Here is what the overall study found, with its caveats: Only blood was sampled, and tissue TCR repertoires likely differ from those in blood. Based on pairwise subsampling, the degree of clonotype sharing among donors was expected to be affected by sequencing depth. Because the study included only a small number of donors, the genetic and exposure-history diversity represented was limited.

To note about this clone: The antigen it binds to is not known. One base away there is no much larger clone; base qualities are not given.

The source of this sequence is a woman between 40 and 55 years old in good health. Some clones in this sample may be carry-over from other donors' samples. The chain was built from TRBV11-2 and TRBJ2-7, with no D gene named confidently. Sequencing was done on a sample of PBMCs. The nucleotide sequence reads TGTGCCAGCAGCTTAGGGGGCTCCTACGAGCAGTACTTC. Its translation is CASSLGGSYEQYF.